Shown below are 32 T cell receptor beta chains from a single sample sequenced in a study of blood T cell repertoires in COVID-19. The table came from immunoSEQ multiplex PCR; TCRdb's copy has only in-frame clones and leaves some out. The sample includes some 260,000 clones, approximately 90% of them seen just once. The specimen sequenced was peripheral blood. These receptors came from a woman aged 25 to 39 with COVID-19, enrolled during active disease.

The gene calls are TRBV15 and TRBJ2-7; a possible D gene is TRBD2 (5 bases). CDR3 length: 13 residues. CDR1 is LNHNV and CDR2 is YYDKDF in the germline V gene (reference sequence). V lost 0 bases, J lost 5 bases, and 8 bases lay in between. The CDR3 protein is CATSRDPGNEQYF. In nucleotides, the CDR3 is TGTGCCACCAGCAGAGATCCCGGGAACGAGCAGTACTTC.

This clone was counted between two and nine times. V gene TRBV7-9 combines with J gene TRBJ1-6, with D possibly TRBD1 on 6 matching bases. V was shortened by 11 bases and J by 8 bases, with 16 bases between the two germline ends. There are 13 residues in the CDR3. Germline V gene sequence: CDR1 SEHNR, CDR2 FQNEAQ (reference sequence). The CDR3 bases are TGTGCCCTCCCAGGGAGGGGGGATTCACCCCTCCACTTT. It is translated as CALPGRGDSPLHF.

The CDR3 nucleotides are TGCGCCAGCAGTGAGAACGGGGGGCAGGGCGGGGAGCTGTTTTTT. Its protein is CASSENGGQGGELFF. The V gene is TRBV10-2, the J gene TRBJ2-2; D possibly corresponds to TRBD2 (7 bases). Trimming stripped 2 bases from V and 7 bases from J, with 14 bases between. The CDR3 loop spans 15 amino acids. CDR1 is WSHSY and CDR2 is SAAADI in the germline V gene.

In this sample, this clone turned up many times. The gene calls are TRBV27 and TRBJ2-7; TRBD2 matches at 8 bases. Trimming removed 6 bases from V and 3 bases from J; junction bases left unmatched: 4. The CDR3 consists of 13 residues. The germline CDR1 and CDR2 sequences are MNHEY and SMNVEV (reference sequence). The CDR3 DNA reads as TGTGCCAGCAGCGCCGGGGGGGTCTACGAGCAGTACTTC. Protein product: CASSAGGVYEQYF.

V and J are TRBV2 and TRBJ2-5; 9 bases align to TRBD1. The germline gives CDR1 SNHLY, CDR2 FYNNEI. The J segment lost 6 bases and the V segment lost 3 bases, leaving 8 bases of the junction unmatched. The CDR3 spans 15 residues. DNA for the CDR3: TGTGCCAGCAGTGATTTAACAGGGGGCGCTCAGACCCAGTACTTC. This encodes CASSDLTGGAQTQYF.

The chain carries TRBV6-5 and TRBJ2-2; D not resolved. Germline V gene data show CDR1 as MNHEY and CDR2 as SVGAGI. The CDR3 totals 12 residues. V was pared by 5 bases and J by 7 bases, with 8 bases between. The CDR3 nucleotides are TGTGCCAGCAGTCGGTTGAGCGGGGAGCTGTTTTTT. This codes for CASSRLSGELFF.

Here the CDR3 reads CASGRDRESSPLHF. The CDR3 bases are TGTGCCAGCGGAAGAGACAGGGAAAGTTCACCCCTCCACTTT. The gene calls are TRBV2 and TRBJ1-6; 7 bases are a match to TRBD1. There are 14 residues in the CDR3. The V and J ends lost 8 bases and 9 bases, in that order; junction bases with no gene match: 10. Germline loops: CDR1 SNHLY, CDR2 FYNNEI. Full variable domain (missing parts from reference TRBV2 and TRBJ1-6): EPEVTQTPSHQVTQMGQEVILRCVPISNHLYFYWYRQILGQKVEFLVSFYNNEISEKSEIFDDQFSVERPDGSNFTLKIRSTKLEDSAMYFCASGRDRESSPLHFGNGTRLTVT.

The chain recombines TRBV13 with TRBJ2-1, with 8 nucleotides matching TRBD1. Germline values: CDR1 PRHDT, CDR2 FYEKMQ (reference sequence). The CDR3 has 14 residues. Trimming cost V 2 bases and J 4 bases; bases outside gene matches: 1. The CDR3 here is CASSLQGAYNEQFF. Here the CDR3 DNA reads TGTGCCAGCAGCTTACAGGGGGCGTACAATGAGCAGTTCTTC.

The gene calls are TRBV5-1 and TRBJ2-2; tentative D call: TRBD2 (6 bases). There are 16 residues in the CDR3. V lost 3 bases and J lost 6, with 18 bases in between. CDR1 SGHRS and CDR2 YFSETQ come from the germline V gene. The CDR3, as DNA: TGCGCCAGCAGCTCAACCTACAACCGCGGGGCCGGGGAGCTGTTTTTT. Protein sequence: CASSSTYNRGAGELFF. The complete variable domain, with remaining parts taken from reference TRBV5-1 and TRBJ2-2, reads KAGVTQTPRYLIKTRGQQVTLSCSPISGHRSVSWYQQTPGQGLQFLFEYFSETQRNKGNFPGRFSGRQFSNSRSEMNVSTLELGDSALYLCASSSTYNRGAGELFFGEGSRLTVL.

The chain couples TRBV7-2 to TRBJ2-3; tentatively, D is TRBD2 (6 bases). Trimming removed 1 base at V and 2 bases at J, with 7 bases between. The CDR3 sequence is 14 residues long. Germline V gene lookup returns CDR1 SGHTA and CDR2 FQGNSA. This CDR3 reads CASSLVADTDTQYF. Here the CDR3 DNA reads TGTGCCAGCAGCTTAGTAGCGGACACAGATACGCAGTATTTT.

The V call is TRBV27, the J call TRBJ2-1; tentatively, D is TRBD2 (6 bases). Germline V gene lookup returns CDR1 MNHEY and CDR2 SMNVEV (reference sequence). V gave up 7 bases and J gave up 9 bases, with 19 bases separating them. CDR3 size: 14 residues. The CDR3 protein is CASISAGSGGEQFF. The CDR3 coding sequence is TGTGCCAGCATCTCGGCGGGGAGTGGGGGTGAGCAGTTCTTC.

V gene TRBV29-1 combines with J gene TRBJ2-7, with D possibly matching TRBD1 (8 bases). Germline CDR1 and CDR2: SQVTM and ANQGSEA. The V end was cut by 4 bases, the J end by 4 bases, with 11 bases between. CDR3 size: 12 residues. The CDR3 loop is CSVVQGGYEQYF. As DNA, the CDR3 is TGCAGCGTTGTACAGGGGGGGTACGAGCAGTACTTC.

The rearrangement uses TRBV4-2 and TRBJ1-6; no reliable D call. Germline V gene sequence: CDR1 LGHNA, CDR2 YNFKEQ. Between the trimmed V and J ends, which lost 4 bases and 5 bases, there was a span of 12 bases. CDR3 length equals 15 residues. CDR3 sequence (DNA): TGTGCCAGCAGCCGCGCCGGGAACAATAATTCACCCCTCCACTTT. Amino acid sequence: CASSRAGNNNSPLHF.

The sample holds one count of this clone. DNA of the CDR3: TGTGCCAGCAGCCGTACAAGCGGGGGGCCGGATACGCAGTATTTT. As protein: CASSRTSGGPDTQYF. V usage is TRBV3-1 (or the pseudogene TRBV3-2) and J usage is TRBJ2-3; 9 nucleotides align to TRBD2. This CDR3 has 15 amino acids. J gave up 6 bases and V 4 bases, and 8 bases lay outside the gene matches. Germline-derived CDR1 and CDR2 are LGHDT and YNNKEL (reference sequence).

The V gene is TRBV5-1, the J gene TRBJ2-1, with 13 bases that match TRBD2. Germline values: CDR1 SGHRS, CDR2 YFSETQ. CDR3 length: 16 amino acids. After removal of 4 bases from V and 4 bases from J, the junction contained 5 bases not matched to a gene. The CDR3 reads CASSQGLAGFYNEQFF. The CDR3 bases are TGCGCCAGCAGCCAGGGACTAGCGGGGTTTTACAATGAGCAGTTCTTC.

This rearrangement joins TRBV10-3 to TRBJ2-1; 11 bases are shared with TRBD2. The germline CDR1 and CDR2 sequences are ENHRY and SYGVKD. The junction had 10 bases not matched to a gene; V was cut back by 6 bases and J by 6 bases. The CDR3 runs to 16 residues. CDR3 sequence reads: CAIRSTTSGIVNEQFF. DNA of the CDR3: TGTGCCATCAGATCGACGACTAGCGGGATTGTCAATGAGCAGTTCTTC.

CDR3 loop: CATSRDGGVGANTGELFF. CDR3 nucleotides: TGTGCCACCAGCAGAGATGGGGGGGTAGGGGCGAACACCGGGGAGCTGTTTTTT. The chain uses TRBV15 and TRBJ2-2; 7 positions agree with TRBD2. This CDR3 has 18 amino acids. CDR1 and CDR2 from the germline V gene are LNHNV and YYDKDF (reference sequence). The V and J ends lost 0 bases and 0 bases, in that order; junction bases with no gene match: 7.

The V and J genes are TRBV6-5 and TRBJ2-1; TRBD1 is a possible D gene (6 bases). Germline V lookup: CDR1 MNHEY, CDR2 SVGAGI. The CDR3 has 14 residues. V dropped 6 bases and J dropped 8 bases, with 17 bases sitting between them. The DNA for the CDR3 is TGTGCCAGCAGACGAGGGGGTTCTGGGGATGAGCAGTTCTTC. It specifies CASRRGGSGDEQFF.

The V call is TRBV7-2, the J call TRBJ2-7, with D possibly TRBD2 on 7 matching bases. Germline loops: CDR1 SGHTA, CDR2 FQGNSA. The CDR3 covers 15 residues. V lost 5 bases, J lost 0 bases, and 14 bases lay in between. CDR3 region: CASSQGLAVSYEQYV. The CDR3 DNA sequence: TGTGCCAGCAGCCAGGGGCTAGCGGTCTCCTACGAGCAGTACGTC.

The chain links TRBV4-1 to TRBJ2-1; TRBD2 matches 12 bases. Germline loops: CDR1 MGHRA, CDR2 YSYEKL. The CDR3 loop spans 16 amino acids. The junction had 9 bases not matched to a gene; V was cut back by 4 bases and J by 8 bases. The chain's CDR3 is CASSLYSSGGADEQFF. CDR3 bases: TGCGCCAGCAGCCTTTACTCTAGCGGGGGGGCGGATGAGCAGTTCTTC.

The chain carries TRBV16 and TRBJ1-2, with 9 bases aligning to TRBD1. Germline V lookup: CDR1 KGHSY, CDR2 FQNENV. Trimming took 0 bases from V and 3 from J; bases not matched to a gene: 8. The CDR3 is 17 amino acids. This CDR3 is CASSQSDNRGRDYGYTF. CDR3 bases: TGTGCCAGCAGCCAATCAGATAACAGGGGGCGCGACTATGGCTACACCTTC.

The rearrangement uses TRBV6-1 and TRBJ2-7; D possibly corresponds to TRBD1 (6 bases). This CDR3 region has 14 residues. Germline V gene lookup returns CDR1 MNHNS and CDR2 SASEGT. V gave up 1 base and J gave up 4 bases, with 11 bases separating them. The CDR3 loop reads CASSEGGRGYEQYF. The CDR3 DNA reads TGTGCCAGCAGTGAAGGAGGCAGGGGATACGAGCAGTACTTC.

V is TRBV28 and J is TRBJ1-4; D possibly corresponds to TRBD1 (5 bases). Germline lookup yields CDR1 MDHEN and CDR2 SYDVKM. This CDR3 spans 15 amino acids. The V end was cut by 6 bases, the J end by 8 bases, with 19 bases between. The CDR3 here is CASSPTVQGGEKLFF. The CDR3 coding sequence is TGTGCCAGCAGCCCGACGGTCCAGGGAGGAGAAAAACTGTTTTTT.

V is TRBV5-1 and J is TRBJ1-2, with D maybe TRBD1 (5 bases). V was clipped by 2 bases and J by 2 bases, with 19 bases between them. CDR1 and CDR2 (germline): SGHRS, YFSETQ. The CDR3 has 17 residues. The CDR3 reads CASSLRPRGVENYGYTF. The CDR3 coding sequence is TGCGCCAGCAGCTTAAGACCGCGGGGGGTGGAAAACTATGGCTACACCTTC. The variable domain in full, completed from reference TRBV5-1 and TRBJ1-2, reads KAGVTQTPRYLIKTRGQQVTLSCSPISGHRSVSWYQQTPGQGLQFLFEYFSETQRNKGNFPGRFSGRQFSNSRSEMNVSTLELGDSALYLCASSLRPRGVENYGYTFGSGTRLTVV.

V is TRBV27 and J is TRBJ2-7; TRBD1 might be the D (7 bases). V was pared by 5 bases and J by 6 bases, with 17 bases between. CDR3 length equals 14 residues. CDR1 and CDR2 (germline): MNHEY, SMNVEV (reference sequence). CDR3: CASSRTGEASEQYV. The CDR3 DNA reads TGTGCCAGCAGTAGAACAGGGGAGGCCTCCGAGCAGTACGTC.

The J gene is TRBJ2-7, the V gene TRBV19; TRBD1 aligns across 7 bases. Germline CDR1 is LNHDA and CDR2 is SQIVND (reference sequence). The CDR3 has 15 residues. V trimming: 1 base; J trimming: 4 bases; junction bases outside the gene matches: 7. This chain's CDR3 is CASSIAGTDFYEQYF. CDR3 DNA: TGTGCCAGTAGTATAGCCGGGACAGATTTTTACGAGCAGTACTTC.

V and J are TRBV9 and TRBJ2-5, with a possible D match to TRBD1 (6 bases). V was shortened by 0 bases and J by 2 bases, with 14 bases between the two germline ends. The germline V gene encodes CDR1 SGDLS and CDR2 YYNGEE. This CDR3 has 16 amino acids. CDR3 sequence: CASSVDATTGQETQYF. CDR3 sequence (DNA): TGTGCCAGCAGCGTAGATGCGACGACAGGTCAAGAGACCCAGTACTTC.

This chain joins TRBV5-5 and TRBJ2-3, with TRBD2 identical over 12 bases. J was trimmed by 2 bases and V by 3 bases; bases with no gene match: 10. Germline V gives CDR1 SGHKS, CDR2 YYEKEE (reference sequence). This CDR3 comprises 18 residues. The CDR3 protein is CASSSSTSGSLDTDTQYF. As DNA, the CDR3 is TGTGCCAGCAGCTCTTCGACTAGCGGGAGTTTGGACACAGATACGCAGTATTTT.

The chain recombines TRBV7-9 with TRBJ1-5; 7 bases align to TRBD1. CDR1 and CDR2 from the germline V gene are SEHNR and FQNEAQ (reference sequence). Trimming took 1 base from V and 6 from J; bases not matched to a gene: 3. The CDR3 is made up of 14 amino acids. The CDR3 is CASSLGQGPQPQHF. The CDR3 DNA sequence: TGTGCCAGCAGCTTAGGACAGGGTCCTCAGCCCCAGCATTTT.

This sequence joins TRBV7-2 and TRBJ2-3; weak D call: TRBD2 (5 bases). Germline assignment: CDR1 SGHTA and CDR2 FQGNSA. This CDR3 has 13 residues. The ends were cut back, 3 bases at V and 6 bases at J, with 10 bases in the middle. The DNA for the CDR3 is TGTGCCAGCAGCTTCGGCAGGAGGGATACGCAGTATTTT. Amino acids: CASSFGRRDTQYF.

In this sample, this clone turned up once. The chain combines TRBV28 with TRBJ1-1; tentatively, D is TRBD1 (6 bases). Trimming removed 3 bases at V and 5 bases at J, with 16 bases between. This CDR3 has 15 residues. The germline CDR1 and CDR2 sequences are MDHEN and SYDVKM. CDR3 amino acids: CASSLGARGRTEAFF. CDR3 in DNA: TGTGCCAGCAGTTTGGGGGCCAGGGGCAGAACTGAAGCTTTCTTT.

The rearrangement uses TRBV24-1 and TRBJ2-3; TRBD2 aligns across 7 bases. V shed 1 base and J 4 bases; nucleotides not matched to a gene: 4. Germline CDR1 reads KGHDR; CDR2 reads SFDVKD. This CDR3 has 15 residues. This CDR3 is CATSDLIGGADTQYF. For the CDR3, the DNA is TGTGCCACCAGTGATTTAATTGGGGGGGCAGATACGCAGTATTTT.